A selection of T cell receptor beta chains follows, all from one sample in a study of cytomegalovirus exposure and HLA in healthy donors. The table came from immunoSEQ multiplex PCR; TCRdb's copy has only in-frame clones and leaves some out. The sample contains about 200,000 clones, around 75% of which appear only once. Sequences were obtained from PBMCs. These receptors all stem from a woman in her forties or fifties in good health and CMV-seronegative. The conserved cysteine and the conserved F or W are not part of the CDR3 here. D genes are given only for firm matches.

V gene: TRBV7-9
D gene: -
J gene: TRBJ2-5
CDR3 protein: ASTQGINIGETQY

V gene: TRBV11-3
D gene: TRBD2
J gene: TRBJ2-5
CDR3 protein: ASSLTGLAGQETQY

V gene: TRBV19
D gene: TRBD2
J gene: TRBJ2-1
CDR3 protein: ASSTPGLAGVGEQF

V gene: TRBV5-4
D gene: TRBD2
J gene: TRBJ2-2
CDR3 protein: ASSLGSGGAGELF

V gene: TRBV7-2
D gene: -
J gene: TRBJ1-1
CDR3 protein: ASSLARLSQNTEAF

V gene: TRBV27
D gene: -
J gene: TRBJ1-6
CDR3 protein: ASKILGPSPLH

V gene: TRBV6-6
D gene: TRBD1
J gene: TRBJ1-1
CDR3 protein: ASRTTGKMNTEAF

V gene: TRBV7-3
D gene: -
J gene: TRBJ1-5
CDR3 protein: ASSRPGNQPQH

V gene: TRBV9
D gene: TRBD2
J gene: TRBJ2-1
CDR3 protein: ASSLRFGTSGHNEQF

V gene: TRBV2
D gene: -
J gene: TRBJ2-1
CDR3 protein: ASSGLPLNEQF

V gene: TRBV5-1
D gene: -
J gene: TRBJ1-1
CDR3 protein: ASSQQGLGEAF

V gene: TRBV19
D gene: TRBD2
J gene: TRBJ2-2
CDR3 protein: ASSPPAGVPGELF

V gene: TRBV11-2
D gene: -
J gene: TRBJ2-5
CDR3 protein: ASSSAPSAQY

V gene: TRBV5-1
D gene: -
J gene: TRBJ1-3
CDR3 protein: ASSLSAQYSGNTIY

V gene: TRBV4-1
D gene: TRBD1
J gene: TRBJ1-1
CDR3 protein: ASSQEGQALNTEAF

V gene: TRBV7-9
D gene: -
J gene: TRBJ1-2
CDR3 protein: ASSLGGGTLVHGYT

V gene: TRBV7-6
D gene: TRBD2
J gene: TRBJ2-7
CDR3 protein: ASSVGASGIYEQY

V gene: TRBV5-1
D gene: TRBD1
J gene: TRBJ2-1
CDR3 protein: ASSLALGTGSDEQF

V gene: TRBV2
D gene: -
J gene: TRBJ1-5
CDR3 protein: ASRVDSSNQPQH

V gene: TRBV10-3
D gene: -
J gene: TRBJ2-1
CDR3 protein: AISEREGRSDNEQF

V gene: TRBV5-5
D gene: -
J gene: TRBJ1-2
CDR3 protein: ASTPGGAGNYGYT

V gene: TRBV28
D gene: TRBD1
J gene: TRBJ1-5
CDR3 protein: ASNPTGGSGQPQH

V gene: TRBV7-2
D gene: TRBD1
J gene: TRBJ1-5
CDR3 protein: ASSLLGQDSNQPQH

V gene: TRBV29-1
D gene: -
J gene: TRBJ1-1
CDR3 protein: SVKQGTGEAF

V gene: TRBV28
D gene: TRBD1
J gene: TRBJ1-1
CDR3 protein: ASSSSTGDTEAF

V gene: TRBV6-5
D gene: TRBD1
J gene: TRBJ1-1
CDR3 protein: ASSLSGGNTEAF

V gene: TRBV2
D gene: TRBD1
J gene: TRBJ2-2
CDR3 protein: ASRGQLNVGELF

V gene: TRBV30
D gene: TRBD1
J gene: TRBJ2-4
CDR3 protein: AWSPPNRGNIQY

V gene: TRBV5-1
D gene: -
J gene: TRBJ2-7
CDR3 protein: ASSFGLATGPDEQY

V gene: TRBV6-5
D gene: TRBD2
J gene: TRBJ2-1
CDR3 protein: ASSYTVGGVPNEQF

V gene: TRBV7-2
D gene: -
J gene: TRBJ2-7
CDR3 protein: ASSPGAYEQY

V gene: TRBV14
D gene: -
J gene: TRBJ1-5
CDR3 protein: ASSHTLMTGINQPQH

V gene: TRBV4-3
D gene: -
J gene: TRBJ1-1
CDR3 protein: ASSQDPGVTEAF

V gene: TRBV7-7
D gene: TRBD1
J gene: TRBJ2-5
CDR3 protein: ASSMPRRTGEETQY

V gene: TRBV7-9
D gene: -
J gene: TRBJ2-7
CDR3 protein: ASSLVGAGHEQY

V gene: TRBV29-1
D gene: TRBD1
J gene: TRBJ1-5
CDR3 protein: SVSGQGAWNQPQH

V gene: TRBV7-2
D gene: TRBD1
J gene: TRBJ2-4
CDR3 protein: ASSPADRAENIQY

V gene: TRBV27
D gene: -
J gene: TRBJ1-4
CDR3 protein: ASSAYTTSAGEKLF

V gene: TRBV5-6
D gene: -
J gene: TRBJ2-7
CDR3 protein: ASSSVSLAHPYEQY

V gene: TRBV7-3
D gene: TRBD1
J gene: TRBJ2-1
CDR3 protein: ASSNHPGQGYNEQF

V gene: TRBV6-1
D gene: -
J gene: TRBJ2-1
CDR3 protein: ASRATRDYYNEQF

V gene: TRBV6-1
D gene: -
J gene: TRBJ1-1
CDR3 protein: ASSDAPRAF

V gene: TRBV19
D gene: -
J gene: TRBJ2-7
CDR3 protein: ASSIVAGSYEQY

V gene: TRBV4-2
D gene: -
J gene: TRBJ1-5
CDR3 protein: ASSPHNDRHNQPQH

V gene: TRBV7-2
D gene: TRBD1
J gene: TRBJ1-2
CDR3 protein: ASSFGTVQGYT

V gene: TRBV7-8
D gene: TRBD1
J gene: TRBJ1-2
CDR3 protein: ASSPPRGQVYGYT

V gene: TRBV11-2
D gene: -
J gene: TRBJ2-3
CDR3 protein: ASSEVPVGTQY

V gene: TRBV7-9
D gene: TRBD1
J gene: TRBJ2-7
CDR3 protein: ASSPWDRGEQY

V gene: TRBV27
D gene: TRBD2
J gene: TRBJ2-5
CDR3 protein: ASRGSGRVQETQY

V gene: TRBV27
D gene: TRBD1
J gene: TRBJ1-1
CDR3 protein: ASSALTGFTEAF

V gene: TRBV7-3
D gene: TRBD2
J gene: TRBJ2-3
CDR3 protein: ASSPLSGTSQDTQY

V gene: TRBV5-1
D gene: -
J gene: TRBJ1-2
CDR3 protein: ASRAGGALSVDGYT

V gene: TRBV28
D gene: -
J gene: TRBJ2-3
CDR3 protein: ASSFEGGSDTQY